The clone carrying this TCR beta chain appeared many times. The sample belongs to a study of blood T cell repertoires in COVID-19. Data came from immunoSEQ multiplex PCR; TCRdb stores just in-frame clones and leaves some out. This sample has about 280,000 clones, with roughly 85% found just once. In germline, CDR1 is SEHNR, CDR2 FQNEAQ (reference sequence). V dropped 5 bases and J dropped 5; count of bases not matched to a gene: 5. This CDR3 is 13 amino acids long. The source is a man in his forties or fifties who had been exposed to COVID-19. The chain has TRBV7-9 and TRBJ2-5, with TRBD1 matching 7 bases. Sequenced sample: PBMCs or T cells enriched from blood (not recorded which). DNA of the CDR3: TGTGCCAGCAGCCCCACAGGGGAGGAGACCCAGTACTTC. Its translation: CASSPTGEETQYF.